The 25 T cell receptor beta chains presented below share a single source sample, sequenced in a study of T-cell reconstitution after alpha-beta-depleted transplantation in children. Preparation of the TCRbeta library was carried out with unique molecular identifiers. TCRdb redid the calling of the PCR reads with MiXCR, one entry per CDR3 protein. The sample lists about 90,000 distinct CDR3 sequences; around 15% were seen once. Source: PBMCs, mostly from graft donor cells, taken 180 days after TCRalphabeta/CD19-depleted stem cell transplant. The receptors come from a male patient under 10 years old who had a stem cell transplant for acute lymphoblastic leukemia, so the T cells may come from the graft donor.

This chain joins TRBV6-5 and TRBJ2-7, with 12 nucleotides matching TRBD2. V was pared by 0 bases and J by 4 bases, with 7 bases of the junction left unmatched. The CDR3 length is 17 residues. CDR1 is MNHEY and CDR2 is SVGAGI in the germline V gene. The CDR3 sequence is CASSYSVLAGGGYEQYF. The CDR3 DNA is TGTGCCAGCAGTTACTCGGTACTAGCGGGGGGCGGGTACGAGCAGTACTTC.

The rearrangement joins TRBV7-6 to TRBJ2-3; 8 bases fit TRBD2. The CDR3 covers 14 residues. The V gene end was trimmed by 5 bases and the J gene end by 2 bases; junction bases not matched to a gene: 3. Per the germline V gene, CDR1 is SGHVS and CDR2 is FNYEAQ. In DNA, the CDR3 is TGTGCCAGCAGCCCGGGAGGGTTCACAGATACGCAGTATTTT. Translating gives CASSPGGFTDTQYF.

This clonotype was observed a handful of times. The CDR3 DNA follows: TGTGCCAGCAGCAGGGGGACGAACACTGAAGCTTTCTTT. It specifies CASSRGTNTEAFF. V usage is TRBV11-2 and J usage is TRBJ1-1, with a weak D call TRBD1 (6 bases). The CDR3 runs to 13 residues. Per germline, CDR1 SGHAT and CDR2 FQNNGV. Trimming removed 5 bases at V and 1 base at J, with 8 bases between.

The gene calls are TRBV18 and TRBJ2-5; D is possibly TRBD1 (5 bases). V was trimmed by 3 bases and J by 1 base, leaving 9 bases between them. Germline V gene lookup returns CDR1 KGHSH and CDR2 LQKENI. The CDR3 spans 14 residues. CDR3 residues: CASSPDSRQETQYF. In DNA, the CDR3 is TGTGCCAGCTCACCTGACAGTCGCCAAGAGACCCAGTACTTC.

This clonotype has a handful of counts. The chain is built from TRBV12-3 or TRBV12-4 and TRBJ2-3, with 8 positions matching TRBD2. The CDR3 is 17 amino acids. Trimming at V came to 3 bases and at J to 4 bases, leaving 12 bases not matched to a gene. CDR3: CASSFPHGTSIPDTQYF. CDR3 nucleotides: TGTGCCAGCAGTTTCCCCCACGGGACTAGTATCCCAGATACGCAGTATTTT.

The rearrangement links TRBV7-2 to TRBJ2-1, with 8 bases fitting TRBD2. J gave up 10 bases and V 3 bases, and 2 bases lay outside the gene matches. This CDR3 spans 12 amino acids. Germline CDR1 SGHTA, CDR2 FQGNSA. The CDR3 protein is CASSFLAGEQFF. CDR3 nucleotides: TGTGCCAGCAGCTTCTTAGCGGGGGAGCAGTTCTTC.

This chain joins TRBV5-1 and TRBJ2-7; tentatively, D is TRBD1 (7 bases). CDR1 and CDR2 from the germline V gene are SGHRS and YFSETQ. The CDR3 extends over 17 amino acids. Trimming removed 9 bases at V and 0 bases at J, with 25 bases between. CDR3 DNA: TGCGCCACCAAACAGGGGCCGGGGGTGGGGAGCTCCTACGAGCAGTACTTC. Its protein is CATKQGPGVGSSYEQYF.

This clonotype was seen more than once but under ten times. The chain is built from TRBV29-1 and TRBJ1-2; no reliable D call. V lost 4 bases, J lost 3 bases, and 21 bases lay in between. Germline CDR1 SQVTM, CDR2 ANQGSEA. CDR3 length equals 16 residues. CDR3 region: CSVGPREMLFHYGYTF. CDR3 in DNA: TGCAGCGTTGGGCCGAGGGAGATGTTGTTCCACTATGGCTACACCTTC.

This clonotype was seen repeatedly, ten times or more. This chain uses TRBV20-1 with TRBJ2-1, with TRBD1 matching 8 bases. Germline loops: CDR1 DFQATT, CDR2 SNEGSKA (reference sequence). This CDR3 has 14 amino acids. V gave up 4 bases and J gave up 3 bases; unmatched junction bases: 5. The chain's CDR3 is CSATGTGIYNEQFF. Here the CDR3 DNA reads TGCAGTGCTACCGGGACAGGAATCTACAATGAGCAGTTCTTC.

V gene TRBV6-1 combines with J gene TRBJ1-3; 9 nucleotides agree with TRBD1. In germline, CDR1 is MNHNS, CDR2 SASEGT. CDR3 size: 14 residues. Trimming at V came to 8 bases and at J to 3 bases, leaving 5 bases not matched to a gene. CDR3: CASGDRVRGNTIYF. CDR3 DNA: TGTGCCAGCGGGGACAGGGTTCGTGGAAACACCATATATTTT.

The chain couples TRBV6-5 to TRBJ2-5, with 8 bases that match TRBD1. Germline assignment: CDR1 MNHEY and CDR2 SVGAGI. The CDR3 totals 14 residues. Germline trimming cut 4 bases from V and 7 bases from J; bases unmatched to any gene: 8. CDR3 nucleotide sequence: TGTGCCAGCAGTTCATCCAGGGGGCGCGGGACCCAGTACTTC. It is translated as CASSSSRGRGTQYF.

This clonotype showed up just a few times. J is TRBJ2-7 and V is TRBV5-1; TRBD1 aligns across 9 bases. The CDR3 has 16 residues. Trimming cost V 4 bases and J 2 bases; bases outside gene matches: 10. CDR1 is SGHRS and CDR2 is YFSETQ in the germline V gene. The DNA for the CDR3 is TGCGCCAGCAGCGCCGGGACAGGGAAACTTGCCTACGAGCAGTACTTC. It translates to CASSAGTGKLAYEQYF.

The DNA of the CDR3 is TGCGCCAGCAGCTTGAGGGAGTCAGAGACCCAGTACTTC. Translated: CASSLRESETQYF. V is TRBV5-1 and J is TRBJ2-5, with D perhaps TRBD2 (5 bases). V shed 1 base and J shed 4 bases, with 8 bases lying between them. Germline CDR1 is SGHRS and CDR2 is YFSETQ. The CDR3 loop spans 13 amino acids.

This clonotype has more than one count but fewer than ten. The CDR3: CASSSIFRSTDTQYF. DNA of the CDR3: TGTGCCAGCAGCTCGATATTCAGAAGCACAGATACGCAGTATTTT. The rearrangement links TRBV7-8 to TRBJ2-3, with D unresolved. The CDR3 is 15 amino acids. Germline assignment: CDR1 SGHVS and CDR2 FQNEAQ. The V gene lost 4 bases and the J gene lost 0 bases, with 11 bases spanning the gap.

Ten or more counts support this clonotype. The genes are TRBV20-1 and TRBJ2-7; 9 bases align to TRBD1. CDR1 is DFQATT and CDR2 is SNEGSKA in the germline V gene (reference sequence). This CDR3 is 15 amino acids long. V trimming: 2 bases; J trimming: 0 bases; junction bases outside the gene matches: 5. DNA for the CDR3: TGCAGTGCTAGAAAAACAGGGGGCTCCTCCTACGAGCAGTACTTC. Its protein product is CSARKTGGSSYEQYF.

This clonotype was observed at least ten times. The chain employs TRBV5-5 and TRBJ1-1; the match to TRBD1 covers 8 bases. The V segment lost 3 bases and the J segment 4 bases; nucleotides outside the gene matches: 8. Germline CDR1 is SGHKS and CDR2 is YYEKEE (reference sequence). The CDR3 consists of 15 residues. The CDR3 DNA sequence: TGTGCCAGCAGCTGGAACCAGGGGGCTACCACTGAAGCTTTCTTT. Translating it yields CASSWNQGATTEAFF.

This clonotype came up many times. V gene TRBV9 combines with J gene TRBJ2-2; a weak D match, TRBD1 (6 bases). This CDR3 comprises 16 residues. Trimming shortened V by 3 bases and J by 4 bases, and 16 bases separated the two germline ends. Germline CDR1 and CDR2: SGDLS and YYNGEE. This CDR3 reads CASSAVGRGSTGELFF. For the CDR3, the DNA is TGTGCCAGCAGCGCCGTAGGCAGGGGCTCCACCGGGGAGCTGTTTTTT.

The rearrangement uses TRBV7-6 and TRBJ2-2, with D possibly being TRBD1 (6 bases). This CDR3 comprises 15 residues. In germline, CDR1 is SGHVS, CDR2 FNYEAQ. V was cut by 1 base and J by 2 bases, with 8 bases left in between. Here the CDR3 reads CASSLEGHNTGELFF. DNA of the CDR3: TGTGCCAGCAGCTTAGAGGGACATAACACCGGGGAGCTGTTTTTT.

This clonotype was recorded at least ten times. The chain employs TRBV20-1 and TRBJ2-1, with 16 bases aligning to TRBD2. The germline V gene has CDR1 DFQATT and CDR2 SNEGSKA (reference sequence). The CDR3 totals 19 residues. V shed 2 bases and J 2 bases; nucleotides not matched to a gene: 9. CDR3 protein: CSARRPGLAGGTTYNEQFF. The DNA of the CDR3 is TGCAGTGCTAGAAGACCGGGACTAGCGGGAGGGACTACCTACAATGAGCAGTTCTTC.

This clonotype was recorded at least ten times. This sequence joins TRBV20-1 and TRBJ2-1; TRBD2 matches 9 bases. The CDR3 runs 17 residues. Trimming at V came to 5 bases and at J to 0 bases, leaving 11 bases not matched to a gene. The V gene's germline CDR1 is DFQATT and CDR2 SNEGSKA (reference sequence). CDR3 protein: CSALGGRGLGSYNEQFF. The CDR3 DNA sequence: TGCAGTGCTCTCGGCGGGAGGGGCCTGGGCTCCTACAATGAGCAGTTCTTC.

The rearrangement joins TRBV7-9 to TRBJ1-6, with 10 bases identical to TRBD1. CDR1 and CDR2 (germline): SEHNR, FQNEAQ (reference sequence). J gave up 10 bases and V 5 bases, and 8 bases lay outside the gene matches. CDR3 length: 15 amino acids. CDR3 amino acids: CASSAPGQGLSPLHF. The CDR3 nucleotides read TGTGCCAGCAGCGCCCCGGGACAGGGGCTGTCACCCCTCCACTTT.

V and J are TRBV11-2 and TRBJ2-5, with D tentatively TRBD1 (6 bases). Trimming took 7 bases from V and 1 from J, leaving 16 bases between them. The CDR3 covers 15 residues. Germline assignment: CDR1 SGHAT and CDR2 FQNNGV. CDR3 coding DNA: TGTGCCAGCACCTCTGAGACAGGACTCCAAGAGACCCAGTACTTC. Its protein is CASTSETGLQETQYF.

The genes are TRBV28 and TRBJ1-5; 12 nucleotides match TRBD1. The CDR3 spans 17 residues. V shed 4 bases, J shed 4 bases, and the junction held 8 bases outside the gene matches. Germline values: CDR1 MDHEN, CDR2 SYDVKM. The CDR3 DNA is TGTGCCAGCAGTTCACCGGGACAGGGGGCTCTTAATCAGCCCCAGCATTTT. Its protein is CASSSPGQGALNQPQHF.

V is TRBV27 and J is TRBJ1-5; D not certain. Germline V gene lookup returns CDR1 MNHEY and CDR2 SMNVEV (reference sequence). V was shortened by 6 bases and J by 6 bases, with 21 bases between the two germline ends. This CDR3 is built from 16 residues. The CDR3 spells CASSQSVHGNGQPQHF. CDR3 in DNA: TGTGCCAGCAGCCAATCTGTACATGGGAACGGTCAGCCCCAGCATTTT.

The rearrangement links TRBV6-1 to TRBJ1-2; 7 bases agree with TRBD1. CDR3 length: 13 residues. Germline trimming cut 6 bases from V and 6 bases from J; bases unmatched to any gene: 7. The V gene's germline CDR1 is MNHNS and CDR2 SASEGT. CDR3 protein: CASSLDRVHGYTF. CDR3 sequence (DNA): TGTGCCAGCAGCCTAGACAGGGTTCATGGCTACACCTTC.